Presented here are 25 T cell receptor beta chains from one specimen sequenced in a study of long-term antiretroviral therapy in people with HIV. The authors ran the immunoSEQ assay, v3.0, at survey level. Assay: immunoSEQ multiplex PCR; the TCRdb copy retains only in-frame clones and omits some. Of 30,000 to 40,000 clones detected, approximately 93% appear once; the ten largest clones hold 3.5% to 4.5%. The sequencing used unsorted PBMCs, collected 5 to 5.5 years after starting antiretroviral therapy. These receptors were taken from a woman aged 50 to 65 with HIV.

This rearrangement joins TRBV4-1 to TRBJ2-7; a possible D gene is TRBD1 (6 bases). V shed 1 base and J shed 3 bases, with 7 bases lying between them. The CDR3 loop spans 13 amino acids. Germline V gene data show CDR1 as MGHRA and CDR2 as YSYEKL. This CDR3 reads CASSQGTDYEQYF. CDR3 nucleotide sequence: TGCGCCAGCAGCCAAGGGACAGACTACGAGCAGTACTTC.

This clone came up once. The rearrangement uses TRBV6-1 and TRBJ2-1; either TRBD1 or TRBD2 may supply D (5 bases each). The V and J ends lost 4 bases and 4 bases respectively, with 14 bases between them. Germline lookup yields CDR1 MNHNS and CDR2 SASEGT. This CDR3 spans 15 amino acids. CDR3 nucleotides: TGTGCCAGCAGTGTGTTGGGACGAGAATACAATGAGCAGTTCTTC. It translates to CASSVLGREYNEQFF.

The chain is built from TRBV7-3 and TRBJ2-2, with D perhaps TRBD2 (5 bases). Deletions cut 2 bases from V and 0 bases from J, with 13 bases between. In germline, CDR1 is SGHTA, CDR2 FQGTGA. The CDR3 spans 17 residues. The chain's CDR3 is CASSLRRARTNTGELFF. In DNA, the CDR3 is TGTGCCAGCAGCTTACGGCGGGCGAGGACGAACACCGGGGAGCTGTTTTTT.

The chain employs TRBV5-1 and TRBJ1-2; TRBD1 aligns across 11 bases. This CDR3 has 16 amino acids. CDR1 and CDR2 from the germline V gene are SGHRS and YFSETQ. With V trimmed by 4 bases and J by 7 bases, 12 bases remained unmatched. CDR3 coding DNA: TGCGCCAGCAGCCTGACCGTCGGGACAGGGGGATTTGGCTACACCTTC. Amino acids: CASSLTVGTGGFGYTF.

This chain links TRBV7-6 with TRBJ2-2, with D perhaps matching TRBD1 or TRBD2 (6 bases each). With 8 bases removed from V and 2 bases from J, the gap between germline ends came to 12 bases. Germline V gene lookup returns CDR1 SGHVS and CDR2 FNYEAQ. The CDR3 is 14 amino acids. CDR3 sequence reads: CASGQGTNTGELFF. CDR3 bases: TGTGCCAGCGGGCAGGGGACTAACACCGGGGAGCTGTTTTTT.

This rearrangement joins TRBV5-4 to TRBJ2-3; D call uncertain. Germline values: CDR1 SGHNT, CDR2 YYREEE (reference sequence). The length of the CDR3 is 14 residues. V was shortened by 0 bases and J by 1 base, with 6 bases between the two germline ends. CDR3 DNA: TGTGCCAGCAGCTTGGACTATGGCACAGATACGCAGTATTTT. This sequence encodes CASSLDYGTDTQYF.

V gene TRBV18 combines with J gene TRBJ1-6, with TRBD1 matching 7 bases. CDR3 length: 16 residues. CDR1 and CDR2 (germline): KGHSH, LQKENI. V shed 1 base and J 5 bases; nucleotides not matched to a gene: 5. The CDR3: CASSPRGQKNNSPLHF. The CDR3 DNA reads as TGTGCCAGCTCACCACGGGGACAGAAAAATAATTCACCCCTCCACTTT.

This clone was detected only a few times. This chain links TRBV18 with TRBJ1-2; 7 nucleotides agree with TRBD1. Germline V gene lookup returns CDR1 KGHSH and CDR2 LQKENI. Trimming at V came to 2 bases and at J to 0 bases, leaving 9 bases not matched to a gene. There are 17 residues in the CDR3. The CDR3 is CASSPVEGARPNYGYTF. DNA of the CDR3: TGTGCCAGCTCACCAGTAGAGGGGGCGAGACCTAACTATGGCTACACCTTC.

The V and J genes are TRBV28 and TRBJ1-1; no clear D gene. V was trimmed by 2 bases and J by 7 bases, leaving 11 bases between them. Per germline, CDR1 MDHEN and CDR2 SYDVKM. There are 13 residues in the CDR3. CDR3 amino acids: CASSLRADLEAFF. DNA of the CDR3: TGTGCCAGCAGTTTAAGGGCAGATCTTGAAGCTTTCTTT. The complete variable domain, with remaining parts taken from reference TRBV28 and TRBJ1-1, reads DVKVTQSSRYLVKRTGEKVFLECVQDMDHENMFWYRQDPGLGLRLIYFSYDVKMKEKGDIPEGYSVSREKKERFSLILESASTNQTSMYLCASSLRADLEAFFGQGTRLTVV.

V and J are TRBV6-5 and TRBJ2-5; D is perhaps TRBD1 (6 bases). V shed 2 bases and J shed 4 bases, with 8 bases lying between them. This CDR3 is 13 amino acids long. Germline values: CDR1 MNHEY, CDR2 SVGAGI. The CDR3 reads CASSYGTRETQYF. The CDR3 DNA follows: TGTGCCAGCAGTTACGGGACAAGAGAGACCCAGTACTTC.

The sample holds one count of this clone. The V call is TRBV6-5, the J call TRBJ1-6, with D possibly being TRBD1 (5 bases). The CDR3 is 15 residues long. V was trimmed by 7 bases and J by 6 bases, leaving 16 bases between them. CDR1 and CDR2 (germline): MNHEY, SVGAGI. The CDR3 protein is CASNRRGVFNSPLHF. The CDR3 region has the DNA TGTGCCAGCAACCGTAGGGGTGTTTTTAATTCACCCCTCCACTTT.

This chain links TRBV5-3 with TRBJ1-1; a weak D match, TRBD1 (5 bases). TRBV5-3 is sorted into the ORF group, with uncertain function. V dropped 0 bases and J dropped 0 bases, with 15 bases sitting between them. The CDR3 is made up of 17 amino acids. CDR3 nucleotide sequence: TGTGCCAGAAGCTTGGGTCCTAGGGCAGGGATGAACACTGAAGCTTTCTTT. Translating gives CARSLGPRAGMNTEAFF.

This clone came up once. The sample holds other DNA sequences that translate to the same CDR3. The genes are TRBV25-1 and TRBJ1-1, with a tentative D call TRBD1 (5 bases). The CDR3 length is 11 residues. Trimming took 7 bases from V and 4 from J, leaving 7 bases between them. Germline CDR1 is MGHDK and CDR2 is SYGVNS. CDR3 bases: TGTGCCAGCAATACAGGCACTGAAGCTTTCTTT. This gives the protein CASNTGTEAFF.

This clone was seen a single time. V is TRBV6-5 and J is TRBJ1-3; D might be TRBD1 (5 bases). The germline V and J ends were trimmed by 0 bases and 1 base, with 7 bases remaining between them. The CDR3 runs 15 residues. Germline assignment: CDR1 MNHEY and CDR2 SVGAGI. The CDR3 sequence is CASSYSQGSGNTIYF. In DNA form, the CDR3 reads TGTGCCAGCAGTTACTCGCAGGGATCTGGAAACACCATATATTTT.

The genes are TRBV28 and TRBJ1-5; tentatively, D is TRBD1 (5 bases). In germline, CDR1 is MDHEN, CDR2 SYDVKM. With 11 bases removed from V and 4 bases from J, the gap between germline ends came to 21 bases. The CDR3 spans 15 residues. The CDR3 protein is CALTGRAGRNQPQHF. The CDR3 nucleotides read TGTGCCCTAACAGGTAGAGCAGGTAGGAATCAGCCCCAGCATTTT.

V gene TRBV6-5 combines with J gene TRBJ1-2, with D perhaps TRBD1 (6 bases). Germline CDR1 is MNHEY and CDR2 is SVGAGI. The CDR3 has 15 amino acids. Between the trimmed V and J ends, which lost 6 bases and 0 bases, there was a span of 14 bases. The CDR3 nucleotides are TGTGCCAGCAGACCCACAGGGCGGCCTAACTATGGCTACACCTTC. Translated: CASRPTGRPNYGYTF.

In its sample, this clone was seen a few times. In DNA form, the CDR3 reads TGTGCCATCACCGAGGGGACAGGGGTCACAGATACGCAGTATTTT. Its protein is CAITEGTGVTDTQYF. This sequence joins TRBV10-3 and TRBJ2-3; 10 bases match TRBD1. In germline, CDR1 is ENHRY, CDR2 SYGVKD. The V segment lost 7 bases and the J segment 2 bases; nucleotides outside the gene matches: 6. There are 15 residues in the CDR3.

The chain is built from TRBV2 and TRBJ2-7; 7 bases line up with TRBD1. The CDR3 loop spans 14 amino acids. CDR1 is SNHLY, CDR2 FYNNEI, per germline. With 4 bases clipped from V and 6 bases from J, the junction kept 9 bases outside the gene matches. CDR3: CASSAGTVRREQYF. The DNA of the CDR3 is TGTGCCAGCAGTGCCGGGACAGTCCGTCGCGAGCAGTACTTC.

J is TRBJ2-7 and V is TRBV18; TRBD1 aligns across 9 bases. Germline V lookup: CDR1 KGHSH, CDR2 LQKENI. CDR3 length: 15 amino acids. V was clipped by 6 bases and J by 8 bases; unmatched bases: 14. This CDR3 reads CASSTPPGQGIKQYF. The DNA of the CDR3 is TGTGCCAGCTCGACCCCCCCGGGACAGGGAATAAAGCAGTACTTC.

The rearrangement links TRBV5-8 to TRBJ1-6, with D perhaps TRBD1 (5 bases). Germline V gives CDR1 SGHTS, CDR2 YDEGEE. Trimming took 7 bases from V and 0 from J, leaving 20 bases between them. The CDR3 extends over 18 amino acids. CDR3 DNA sequence: TGTGCCAGCCAGGCCGGGAGACAGATAAGCTCCTATAATTCACCCCTCCACTTT. Amino acid sequence: CASQAGRQISSYNSPLHF.

V usage is TRBV10-3 and J usage is TRBJ2-7; 12 nucleotides agree with TRBD1. The length of the CDR3 is 15 residues. J gave up 4 bases and V 3 bases, and 4 bases lay outside the gene matches. The germline CDR1 and CDR2 sequences are ENHRY and SYGVKD. The CDR3 DNA sequence: TGTGCCATCAGTGAAGGGACAGGGGGCGAGTACGAGCAGTACTTC. Translating gives CAISEGTGGEYEQYF.

This chain joins TRBV5-1 and TRBJ1-2; possible D gene TRBD1, 6 bases. This CDR3 has 14 amino acids. The germline V and J ends were trimmed by 4 bases and 5 bases, with 15 bases remaining between them. Germline V gene data show CDR1 as SGHRS and CDR2 as YFSETQ. CDR3 bases: TGCGCCAGCAGCCTAGAGACAGGTACTTATGGCTACACCTTC. Its translation is CASSLETGTYGYTF.

V gene TRBV9 combines with J gene TRBJ2-3; D is uncertain. CDR3 length: 12 residues. Germline V lookup: CDR1 SGDLS, CDR2 YYNGEE. Trimming removed 4 bases from V and 1 base from J, with 4 bases in between. The DNA for the CDR3 is TGTGCCAGCAGCCTCGGCACAGATACGCAGTATTTT. This sequence encodes CASSLGTDTQYF.

The CDR3 reads CATSRLLDAGAYEQYF. CDR3 bases: TGTGCCACCAGCAGACTTTTGGATGCAGGGGCCTACGAGCAGTACTTC. This chain joins TRBV15 and TRBJ2-7, with a tentative D call TRBD1 (6 bases). With 2 bases removed from V and 2 bases from J, the gap between germline ends came to 16 bases. The germline CDR1 and CDR2 sequences are LNHNV and YYDKDF (reference sequence). This CDR3 region has 16 residues.

In DNA form, the CDR3 reads TGTGCCAGCAGCATACAGCGGGGACACGGGAACATTCAGTACTTC. Residues: CASSIQRGHGNIQYF. V gene TRBV7-3 combines with J gene TRBJ2-4; tentative D call: TRBD2 (7 bases). Germline V gene sequence: CDR1 SGHTA, CDR2 FQGTGA. Trimming took 5 bases from V and 7 from J, leaving 18 bases between them. This CDR3 spans 15 amino acids.